What follows describes a single TCR beta chain. Antigen unknown. For the unsorted libraries, 2 million PBMCs stored at -80 C served as input. This entry comes from a study of neurological immune-mediated disorders. The CDR3 totals 16 residues. Germline assignment: CDR1 MNHEY and CDR2 SVGAGI. The ends were cut back, 2 bases at V and 0 bases at J, with 11 bases in the middle. Study-wide points: Subjects shared no identical expanded-clone CDR3 amino acid sequences, suggesting private TCR-beta repertoires in all groups.

With 10-nucleotide random UMIs, 5'RACE was used to make the cDNA. Using its own MiXCR run on the 5' RACE reads, TCRdb lists one record per CDR3 protein. The table shows fewer than 35,000 distinct CDR3 sequences, with 4% to 5.5% occurring only once. Sequenced input: PBMCs. This receptor was obtained from a man aged 18 to 29 in good health. The chain couples TRBV6-5 to TRBJ1-3; possible D gene TRBD1, 6 bases. The CDR3 coding sequence is TGTGCCAGCAGTTACACAGGGTTAAGCTCTGGAAACACCATATATTTT. It encodes CASSYTGLSSGNTIYF.